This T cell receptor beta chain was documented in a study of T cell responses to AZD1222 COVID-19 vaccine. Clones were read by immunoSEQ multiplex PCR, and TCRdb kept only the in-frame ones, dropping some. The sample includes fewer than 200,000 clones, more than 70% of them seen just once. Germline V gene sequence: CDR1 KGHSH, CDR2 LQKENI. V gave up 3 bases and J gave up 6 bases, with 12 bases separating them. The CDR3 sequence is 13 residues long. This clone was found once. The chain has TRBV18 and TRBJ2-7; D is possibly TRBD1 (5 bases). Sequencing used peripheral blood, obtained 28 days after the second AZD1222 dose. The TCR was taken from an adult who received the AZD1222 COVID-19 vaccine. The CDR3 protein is CASSPWQGREQYF. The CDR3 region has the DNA TGTGCCAGCTCACCTTGGCAGGGTCGCGAGCAGTACTTC.